This TCR beta chain was observed in a study of CD8 T cells in ankylosing spondylitis. TCRdb ran MiXCR on the 5' RACE reads and lists one entry per CDR3 protein. The sample lists 84,000 or so distinct CDR3 sequences; approximately 30% were seen once. Study-level points and caveats: Existing reports had already noted some motif variants in reactive arthritis synovial fluid and blood. A TCR beta motif of under ten highly homologous variants appeared characteristic of ankylosing spondylitis blood.

Ten or more counts support this clonotype. Its matching antigen is unknown. The junction had 9 bases not matched to a gene; V was cut back by 7 bases and J by 0 bases. Germline loops: CDR1 MDHEN, CDR2 SYDVKM. This CDR3 is built from 16 residues. This sequence joins TRBV28 and TRBJ2-1; 7 bases are shared with TRBD2. This TCR was recovered from a male donor with ankylosing spondylitis or in good health (not recorded which). Sequencing input: blood, either unsorted or a sorted T cell fraction (not recorded which). The CDR3 DNA follows: TGTGCCAGCACCCCATTAGGGAGGGCCTCCTACAATGAGCAGTTCTTC. This translates into CASTPLGRASYNEQFF.